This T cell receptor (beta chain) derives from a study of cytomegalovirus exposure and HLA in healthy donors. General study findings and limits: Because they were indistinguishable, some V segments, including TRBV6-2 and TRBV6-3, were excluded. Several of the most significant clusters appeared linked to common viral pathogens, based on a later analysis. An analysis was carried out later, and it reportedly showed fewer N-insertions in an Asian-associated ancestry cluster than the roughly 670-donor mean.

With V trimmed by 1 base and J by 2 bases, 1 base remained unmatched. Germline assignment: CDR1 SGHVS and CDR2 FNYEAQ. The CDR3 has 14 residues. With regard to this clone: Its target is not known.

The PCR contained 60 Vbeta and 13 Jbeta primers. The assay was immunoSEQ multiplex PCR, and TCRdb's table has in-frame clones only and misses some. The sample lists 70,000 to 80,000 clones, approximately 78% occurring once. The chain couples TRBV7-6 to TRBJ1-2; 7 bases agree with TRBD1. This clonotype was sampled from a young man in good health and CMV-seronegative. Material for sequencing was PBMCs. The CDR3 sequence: CASSLGTGNYGYTF. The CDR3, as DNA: TGTGCCAGCAGCTTAGGGACAGGCAACTATGGCTACACCTTC.